What follows are 8 T cell receptor beta chains derived from one specimen sequenced in a study of blood T cells in healthy people across ages. Through a sample-barcoded 5' primer and a J-beta primer mix, a second PCR was run for about 7 to 12 cycles. TCRdb analysed the 5' RACE reads with MiXCR anew, one entry per CDR3 protein. The repertoire holds about 1.4 million distinct CDR3 sequences, with approximately 63% as singletons. Sequencing was performed on blood. The receptor set was obtained from a man between 18 and 29 years old in good health.

Here the CDR3 reads CASSYSRLGTYGYTF. Written as DNA, the CDR3 is TGTGCCAGCAGTTATTCGAGACTAGGAACCTATGGCTACACCTTC. The V call is TRBV6-6, the J call TRBJ1-2; D call uncertain. Germline CDR1 MNHNY, CDR2 SVGAGI (reference sequence). The CDR3 is made up of 15 amino acids. V lost 3 bases, J lost 4 bases, and 15 bases lay in between.

This clonotype was picked up a small number of times. The chain recombines TRBV7-2 with TRBJ2-2, with TRBD2 identical over 14 bases. The J segment lost 0 bases and the V segment lost 1 base, leaving 7 bases of the junction unmatched. The germline gives CDR1 SGHTA, CDR2 FQGNSA. The CDR3 has 20 amino acids. The CDR3 reads CASSLVVLGLAGANTGELFF. The CDR3 bases are TGTGCCAGCAGCTTAGTAGTCTTGGGACTAGCGGGGGCGAACACCGGGGAGCTGTTTTTT.

This clonotype occurred a few times. The V and J genes are TRBV20-1 and TRBJ2-5; possible D gene TRBD1, 5 bases. The germline gives CDR1 DFQATT, CDR2 SNEGSKA (reference sequence). V lost 5 bases to trimming and J lost 0 bases, with 10 bases between them. This CDR3 is built from 13 residues. This chain's CDR3 is CSAPRQYQETQYF. In DNA form, the CDR3 reads TGCAGTGCTCCCCGACAGTACCAAGAGACCCAGTACTTC.

This clonotype was seen more than once but under ten times. The rearrangement links TRBV29-1 to TRBJ2-5; 7 bases line up with TRBD2. Germline values: CDR1 SQVTM, CDR2 ANQGSEA. This CDR3 has 14 amino acids. J gave up 2 bases and V 6 bases, and 9 bases lay outside the gene matches. This CDR3 is CSVSGAGAQETQYF. The CDR3 DNA follows: TGCAGCGTGAGCGGGGCAGGAGCACAAGAGACCCAGTACTTC. Looking up the rest from reference TRBV29-1 and TRBJ2-5 gives the full variable domain: SAVISQKPSRDICQRGTSLTIQCQVDSQVTMMFWYRQQPGQSLTLIATANQGSEATYESGFVIDKFPISRPNLTFSTLTVSNMSPEDSSIYLCSVSGAGAQETQYFGPGTRLLVL.

This clonotype has a handful of counts. V gene TRBV7-8 combines with J gene TRBJ2-3; D unclear. The germline V gene has CDR1 SGHVS and CDR2 FQNEAQ. The CDR3 extends over 14 amino acids. Trimming removed 4 bases from V and 3 bases from J, with 11 bases in between. The CDR3 region has the DNA TGTGCCAGCAGCTCCCAGCAGATTACAGATACGCAGTATTTT. It is translated as CASSSQQITDTQYF.

This rearrangement joins TRBV7-2 to TRBJ2-1; the D gene is possibly TRBD2 (5 bases). V was trimmed by 6 bases and J by 6 bases, leaving 21 bases between them. The CDR3 totals 16 residues. The germline gives CDR1 SGHTA, CDR2 FQGNSA. CDR3 sequence reads: CASRDEIWTVINEQFF. CDR3 nucleotide sequence: TGTGCCAGCAGGGACGAGATCTGGACTGTAATCAATGAGCAGTTCTTC.

This CDR3 reads CASSQEVSRGYEQYF. The CDR3 DNA follows: TGCGCCAGCAGCCAAGAGGTTTCTCGGGGCTACGAGCAGTACTTC. The V call is TRBV4-1, the J call TRBJ2-7; maybe TRBD2 (5 bases). CDR1 and CDR2 (germline): MGHRA, YSYEKL. V shed 0 bases and J shed 3 bases, with 12 bases lying between them. There are 15 residues in the CDR3.

The chain joins TRBV4-3 to TRBJ2-5; 9 nucleotides match TRBD1. The CDR3 loop spans 13 amino acids. Germline-derived CDR1 and CDR2 are LGHNA and YSLEER. V lost 7 bases, J lost 11 bases, and 11 bases stayed unmatched. In DNA, the CDR3 is TGCGCCAGCAAGGGACAGGGAATGAGGGAGCAGTACTTC. Amino acid sequence: CASKGQGMREQYF.